This entry features one T cell receptor (beta chain) sequence. No antigen is known for it. This specimen comes from a study of T cell responses to AZD1222 COVID-19 vaccine. Study-wide points: It should be noted that donors were predominantly white British and more often female, and clonal diversity was possibly underestimated.

Clones were sequenced by immunoSEQ multiplex PCR, and TCRdb holds only the in-frame ones, with some missing. This repertoire shows 120,000 to 150,000 clones, roughly nine tenths found once; its top ten account for 1.5% to 2%. The CDR3 spans 15 residues. Doses given second, at about 4 or about 12 weeks, were pooled. The gene calls are TRBV21-1 and TRBJ1-5; the D call in the table, TRBD1, was not verified against the DNA. TRBV21-1 is deemed a pseudogene. Sequenced material: peripheral blood, taken 28 days after the second AZD1222 dose. This clonotype originated in an adult who received the AZD1222 COVID-19 vaccine. This CDR3 reads CASSKKADSFQPQHF. The CDR3 coding sequence is TGTGCCAGCAGCAAAAAGGCAGACAGTTTTCAGCCCCAGCATTTT.